This TCR beta chain derives from a study of shared clonotypes between healthy human individuals. Details on this clone: What it binds is not known.

Overall study findings and caveats: How much donors shared clonotypes was expected to be affected by sequencing depth.

Here immunoSEQ multiplex PCR was the method, and the copy in TCRdb shows in-frame clones only, minus some. The sample includes about 1 million clones, roughly 75% of them seen just once. Sequenced material: memory CD4+ T cells sorted from blood. Subset specified: CD45RA-negative fraction. The receptor comes from a man between 18 and 29 years old in good health.

CDR3 region: CASNSQSNSPLHF. The CDR3 DNA sequence: TGTGCCAGCAATAGTCAGAGTAATTCACCCCTCCACTTT. The rearrangement joins TRBV2 to TRBJ1-6; D is unresolved. This CDR3 has 13 residues. Trimming shortened V by 7 bases and J by 6 bases, and 10 bases separated the two germline ends. Germline CDR1 SNHLY, CDR2 FYNNEI.